This entry lists 11 T cell receptor beta chains sequenced from one sample in a study of blood T cell repertoires in COVID-19. The data were produced by immunoSEQ multiplex PCR, yet TCRdb's version contains in-frame clones alone and is incomplete. The sample consists of roughly 50,000 clones, over 65% of them appearing once. The material sequenced was peripheral blood. These receptors were collected from a human donor in a cohort sampled during active COVID-19.

The chain has TRBV28 and TRBJ1-3, with D perhaps matching TRBD1 (5 bases). Per germline, CDR1 MDHEN and CDR2 SYDVKM. The CDR3 runs 15 residues. V lost 5 bases, J lost 0 bases, and 11 bases lay in between. CDR3 in amino acids: CASSEGTISGNTIYF. CDR3 bases: TGTGCCAGCAGTGAAGGGACTATCTCTGGAAACACCATATATTTT.

The chain carries TRBV7-9 and TRBJ1-1; possible D gene TRBD1, 5 bases. Germline assignment: CDR1 SEHNR and CDR2 FQNEAQ (reference sequence). Trimming left V 5 bases short and J 4 bases short, with 17 bases between. This CDR3 is built from 15 residues. Written as DNA, the CDR3 is TGTGCCAGCAGCCCTACCCTCGGAGGGGCCACTGAAGCTTTCTTT. This encodes CASSPTLGGATEAFF.

This chain connects TRBV7-2 to TRBJ1-2; 7 bases align to TRBD1. Germline V gene lookup returns CDR1 SGHTA and CDR2 FQGNSA. The CDR3 is 15 residues long. V lost 1 base, J lost 4 bases, and 6 bases stayed unmatched. The CDR3 DNA sequence: TGTGCCAGCAGCTTAGTAGGGGGCGAGATCTATGGCTACACCTTC. Protein: CASSLVGGEIYGYTF.

V gene TRBV9 combines with J gene TRBJ2-7; D possibly corresponds to TRBD2 (6 bases). Germline loops: CDR1 SGDLS, CDR2 YYNGEE. Trimming left V 4 bases short and J 2 bases short, with 16 bases between. The CDR3 consists of 15 residues. The CDR3 DNA is TGTGCCAGCAGCCCCCTCGGGGGTGTCCCCTACGAGCAGTACTTC. This codes for CASSPLGGVPYEQYF.

This sequence joins TRBV9 and TRBJ1-1; D is uncertain. V was cut by 3 bases and J by 2 bases, with 11 bases left in between. The CDR3 extends over 14 amino acids. CDR1 is SGDLS and CDR2 is YYNGEE in the germline V gene. The CDR3 loop is CASSETHYNTEAFF. Here the CDR3 DNA reads TGTGCCAGCAGCGAGACACATTATAACACTGAAGCTTTCTTT.

The V gene is TRBV28, the J gene TRBJ1-1; possible D gene TRBD1, 6 bases. Trimming cost V 4 bases and J 2 bases, with 8 bases left between them. CDR3 length equals 13 residues. Germline V CDR1 and CDR2: MDHEN, SYDVKM. This CDR3 reads CASSWTVNTEAFF. In DNA, the CDR3 is TGTGCCAGCAGTTGGACAGTAAACACTGAAGCTTTCTTT.

V is TRBV28 and J is TRBJ1-5; a weak D match, TRBD1 (5 bases). V was cut by 7 bases and J by 6 bases, with 16 bases left in between. CDR1 is MDHEN, CDR2 SYDVKM, per germline. This CDR3 spans 14 amino acids. This CDR3 reads CASTPPQGTQPQHF. The CDR3 bases are TGTGCCAGCACCCCCCCCCAGGGTACTCAGCCCCAGCATTTT.

The chain has TRBV4-1 and TRBJ2-5; 12 bases align to TRBD2. The J segment lost 3 bases and the V segment lost 0 bases, leaving 8 bases of the junction unmatched. The CDR3 is 18 residues long. CDR1 MGHRA and CDR2 YSYEKL come from the germline V gene. The CDR3 DNA follows: TGCGCCAGCAGCCAAGATAAGGAGCTAGCGGGGGGGGAAGAGACCCAGTACTTC. Translating it yields CASSQDKELAGGEETQYF.

The rearrangement joins TRBV10-1 to TRBJ2-7; TRBD2 is a possible D gene (5 bases). Trimming cost V 0 bases and J 5 bases, with 11 bases left between them. Germline CDR1 reads WNHNN; CDR2 reads SYGVQD (reference sequence). The CDR3 length is 14 residues. The CDR3 bases are TGCGCCAGCAGTGAGTCGCCTAGCTTCCACGAGCAGTACTTC. Its protein is CASSESPSFHEQYF.

The rearrangement links TRBV19 to TRBJ1-1, with a tentative D call TRBD1 (5 bases). The germline CDR1 and CDR2 sequences are LNHDA and SQIVND (reference sequence). Trimming took off 7 bases at V and 1 base at J, with 16 bases between the two ends. The CDR3 is 15 amino acids. Here the CDR3 reads CASTKMGGGNTEAFF. The CDR3 DNA follows: TGTGCCAGTACCAAAATGGGCGGGGGGAACACTGAAGCTTTCTTT.

The sample holds one count of this clone. The chain carries TRBV3-1 (or the pseudogene TRBV3-2) and TRBJ1-4; the match to TRBD1 covers 10 bases. This CDR3 comprises 14 residues. The junction had 4 bases not matched to a gene; V was cut back by 4 bases and J by 8 bases. The germline CDR1 and CDR2 sequences are LGHDT and YNNKEL (reference sequence). The CDR3, as DNA: TGTGCCAGCAGCCCCTTGGGACAGGGGGAAAAACTGTTTTTT. Translated, it gives CASSPLGQGEKLFF.